A selection of T cell receptor beta chains follows, all from one sample in a study of regulatory T cells in long-lasting Graves disease. TCRdb recomputed calls from the multiplex PCR reads with MiXCR, one row per CDR3 protein. The sample yields 200,000 to 250,000 distinct CDR3 sequences, roughly a fifth seen once. The same data also contributed to another study, on T cells in Graves' hyperthyroidism and ophthalmopathy.

Source: peripheral blood mononuclear cells (PBMCs), taken at new diagnosis, from a patient treated with antithyroid drugs. The receptor source for this set is a woman aged 25 to 39 with Graves disease. Both conserved end residues are part of each CDR3. A D gene is named only where the DNA matches it firmly. Clone size is not always given. Where it is, it says once, few, many or a class for expanded clones.

J gene: TRBJ1-2
clone size: many
V gene: TRBV28
CDR3 length: 13
D gene: -
CDR3 DNA: TGTGCCAGCAGCTTACAGCCGCTCTATGGCTACACCTTC
CDR3 protein: CASSLQPLYGYTF

J gene: TRBJ2-1
clone size: -
V gene: TRBV4-1
CDR3 length: 13
D gene: -
CDR3 DNA: TGCGCCAGCAGCTCGGATTCCTACAATGAGCAGTTCTTC
CDR3 protein: CASSSDSYNEQFF

J gene: TRBJ2-3
clone size: many
V gene: TRBV27
CDR3 length: 15
D gene: TRBD2
CDR3 DNA: TGTGCCAGCAGTTTATCGCGGGGGGTGACAGATACGCAGTATTTT
CDR3 protein: CASSLSRGVTDTQYF

J gene: TRBJ1-1
clone size: many
V gene: TRBV3-1
CDR3 length: 13
D gene: -
CDR3 DNA: TGTGCCAGCAGCCCGAGGTGGAACACTGAAGCTTTCTTT
CDR3 protein: CASSPRWNTEAFF

J gene: TRBJ1-2
clone size: many
V gene: TRBV28
CDR3 length: 14
D gene: -
CDR3 DNA: TGTGCCAGCAGTTTAGGAGTAGTAAACTATGGCTACACCTTC
CDR3 protein: CASSLGVVNYGYTF

J gene: TRBJ2-5
clone size: many
V gene: TRBV5-1
CDR3 length: 16
D gene: TRBD2
CDR3 DNA: TGCGCCAGCAGCCTAGCCTTAGCGGGAGTTATGGAGACCCAGTACTTC
CDR3 protein: CASSLALAGVMETQYF

J gene: TRBJ1-1
clone size: many
V gene: TRBV29-1
CDR3 length: 15
D gene: TRBD1
CDR3 DNA: TGCAGCGTCGCGACAGGGGTCGGGGGCTACACTGAAGCTTTCTTT
CDR3 protein: CSVATGVGGYTEAFF

J gene: TRBJ2-3
clone size: -
V gene: TRBV12-3/TRBV12-4
CDR3 length: 16
D gene: TRBD1
CDR3 DNA: TGTGCCAGCAGCTTGCAGGGGGTGTATAGCACAGATACGCAGTATTTT
CDR3 protein: CASSLQGVYSTDTQYF

J gene: TRBJ2-7
clone size: many
V gene: TRBV7-9
CDR3 length: 13
D gene: -
CDR3 DNA: TGTGCCAGCAGCTTAAGTCCTAACTACGAGCAGTACTTC
CDR3 protein: CASSLSPNYEQYF

J gene: TRBJ1-2
clone size: many
V gene: TRBV20-1
CDR3 length: 13
D gene: -
CDR3 DNA: TGCAGTGCTAGGAACAGGGTCGGCTATGGCTACACCTTC
CDR3 protein: CSARNRVGYGYTF

J gene: TRBJ2-1
clone size: many
V gene: TRBV5-5
CDR3 length: 13
D gene: -
CDR3 DNA: TGTGCCAGCAGCTCTGGGAAAGGGCGGGAGCAGTTCTTC
CDR3 protein: CASSSGKGREQFF

J gene: TRBJ1-1
clone size: many
V gene: TRBV3-1
CDR3 length: 15
D gene: -
CDR3 DNA: TGTGCCAGCAGCCAAGATCCCCCAGTAGACACTGAAGCTTTCTTT
CDR3 protein: CASSQDPPVDTEAFF

J gene: TRBJ2-1
clone size: -
V gene: TRBV15
CDR3 length: 18
D gene: TRBD2
CDR3 DNA: TGTGCCACCAGCAGGGGATCCATAAGCGGGGGGGGCCTGGGTGAGCAGTTCTTC
CDR3 protein: CATSRGSISGGGLGEQFF

J gene: TRBJ1-5
clone size: many
V gene: TRBV2
CDR3 length: 13
D gene: -
CDR3 DNA: TGTGCCAGCATGATGAGTAGCAATCAGCCCCAGCATTTT
CDR3 protein: CASMMSSNQPQHF

J gene: TRBJ2-1
clone size: many
V gene: TRBV24-1
CDR3 length: 16
D gene: TRBD2
CDR3 DNA: TGTGCCACCAGTGACCCCGGGACTAGCGGTTACAATGAGCAGTTCTTC
CDR3 protein: CATSDPGTSGYNEQFF

J gene: TRBJ2-1
clone size: many
V gene: TRBV3-1
CDR3 length: 12
D gene: -
CDR3 DNA: TGTGCCAGCAAGACAGAGGCCAATGAGCAGTTCTTC
CDR3 protein: CASKTEANEQFF

J gene: TRBJ2-1
clone size: -
V gene: TRBV11-1
CDR3 length: 17
D gene: -
CDR3 DNA: TGTGCCAGCAGCTTAGTGGCAGCGCTTTCCCCTAACAATGAGCAGTTCTTC
CDR3 protein: CASSLVAALSPNNEQFF

J gene: TRBJ2-3
clone size: few
V gene: TRBV11-3
CDR3 length: 17
D gene: TRBD2
CDR3 DNA: TGTGCCAGCAGCTTAGATCTAACTAGCGGGGGCACAGATACGCAGTATTTT
CDR3 protein: CASSLDLTSGGTDTQYF

J gene: TRBJ2-1
clone size: -
V gene: TRBV20-1
CDR3 length: 15
D gene: TRBD2
CDR3 DNA: TGCAGTGCTTCAAGACTAGCGGGGGGCCGTAATGAGCAGTTCTTC
CDR3 protein: CSASRLAGGRNEQFF

J gene: TRBJ1-1
clone size: many
V gene: TRBV13
CDR3 length: 15
D gene: -
CDR3 DNA: TGTGCCAGCAGCTTCTTACGGCTAGCGGACACTGAAGCTTTCTTT
CDR3 protein: CASSFLRLADTEAFF

J gene: TRBJ1-1
clone size: many
V gene: TRBV12-3/TRBV12-4
CDR3 length: 14
D gene: TRBD1
CDR3 DNA: TGTGCCAGCAGACAATCGACAGGGAAGACTGAAGCTTTCTTT
CDR3 protein: CASRQSTGKTEAFF

J gene: TRBJ1-1
clone size: many
V gene: TRBV24-1
CDR3 length: 15
D gene: -
CDR3 DNA: TGTGCCACCAGTGACCCCCATGGGGATTCGGCTGAAGCTTTCTTT
CDR3 protein: CATSDPHGDSAEAFF

J gene: TRBJ1-1
clone size: many
V gene: TRBV20-1
CDR3 length: 13
D gene: TRBD1
CDR3 DNA: TGCAGTGCTAGAGGACAGGGCTACACTGAAGCTTTCTTT
CDR3 protein: CSARGQGYTEAFF

J gene: TRBJ2-1
clone size: many
V gene: TRBV5-1
CDR3 length: 18
D gene: TRBD2
CDR3 DNA: TGCGCCAGCAGCTTGACTGGCCCGGGACTAGCGAGGCTCAATGAGCAGTTCTTC
CDR3 protein: CASSLTGPGLARLNEQFF

J gene: TRBJ2-5
clone size: many
V gene: TRBV20-1
CDR3 length: 14
D gene: -
CDR3 DNA: TGCAGTGCCACTCCTTTGGGGAGGTCAGAGACCCAGTACTTC
CDR3 protein: CSATPLGRSETQYF

J gene: TRBJ2-2
clone size: many
V gene: TRBV2
CDR3 length: 17
D gene: TRBD1
CDR3 DNA: TGTGCCAGCAGCGGGACAGGGGCCCTCCTTAACACCGGGGAGCTGTTTTTT
CDR3 protein: CASSGTGALLNTGELFF

J gene: TRBJ2-3
clone size: many
V gene: TRBV30
CDR3 length: 13
D gene: -
CDR3 DNA: TGTGCCTGGAGTGTTGGAGGTACAGATACGCAGTATTTT
CDR3 protein: CAWSVGGTDTQYF

J gene: TRBJ2-5
clone size: many
V gene: TRBV11-2
CDR3 length: 12
D gene: -
CDR3 DNA: TGTGCCAGCAGCCTTGAAGGAAAGACCCAGTACTTC
CDR3 protein: CASSLEGKTQYF

J gene: TRBJ1-2
clone size: -
V gene: TRBV25-1
CDR3 length: 12
D gene: -
CDR3 DNA: TGTGCCAGCAGTGGAGGGGACTATGGCTACACCTTC
CDR3 protein: CASSGGDYGYTF

J gene: TRBJ1-1
clone size: many
V gene: TRBV6-1
CDR3 length: 14
D gene: TRBD1
CDR3 DNA: TGTGCCAGCCAGGACAGGGGACTGAACACTGAAGCTTTCTTT
CDR3 protein: CASQDRGLNTEAFF

J gene: TRBJ2-5
clone size: many
V gene: TRBV6-5
CDR3 length: 15
D gene: TRBD2
CDR3 DNA: TGTGCCAGCAGTTCGGGCGGGGGGAACCAAGAGACCCAGTACTTC
CDR3 protein: CASSSGGGNQETQYF

J gene: TRBJ2-3
clone size: many
V gene: TRBV18
CDR3 length: 11
D gene: -
CDR3 DNA: TGTGCCAGCTCGACTATGGATACGCAGTATTTT
CDR3 protein: CASSTMDTQYF

J gene: TRBJ2-1
clone size: -
V gene: TRBV30
CDR3 length: 16
D gene: -
CDR3 DNA: TGTGCCTGGAGTGTACTGCCGGGTCTCCGCCACAATGAGCAGTTCTTC
CDR3 protein: CAWSVLPGLRHNEQFF

J gene: TRBJ2-2
clone size: many
V gene: TRBV12-3/TRBV12-4
CDR3 length: 14
D gene: -
CDR3 DNA: TGTGCCAGTAGACAACAGGGAGACACCGGGGAGCTGTTTTTT
CDR3 protein: CASRQQGDTGELFF

J gene: TRBJ1-6
clone size: many
V gene: TRBV9
CDR3 length: 15
D gene: TRBD1
CDR3 DNA: TGTGCCAGCAGCGCAGGGGGGGGAGAAAATTCACCCCTCCACTTT
CDR3 protein: CASSAGGGENSPLHF